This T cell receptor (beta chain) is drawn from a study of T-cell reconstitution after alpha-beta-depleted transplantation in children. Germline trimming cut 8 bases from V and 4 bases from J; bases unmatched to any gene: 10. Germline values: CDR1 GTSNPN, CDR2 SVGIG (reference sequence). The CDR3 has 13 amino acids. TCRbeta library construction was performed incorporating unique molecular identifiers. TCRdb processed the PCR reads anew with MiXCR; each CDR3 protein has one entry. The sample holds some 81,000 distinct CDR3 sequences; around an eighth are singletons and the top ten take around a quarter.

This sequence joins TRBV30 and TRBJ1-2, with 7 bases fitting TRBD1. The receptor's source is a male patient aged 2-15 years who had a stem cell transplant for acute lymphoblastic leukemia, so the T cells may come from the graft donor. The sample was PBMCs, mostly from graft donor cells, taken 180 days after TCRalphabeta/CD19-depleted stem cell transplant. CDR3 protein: CAGLQGIFYGYTF. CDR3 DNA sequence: TGTGCCGGCCTACAGGGGATATTCTATGGCTACACCTTC.